This TCR beta chain was captured by sequencing in a study of identical twins. The V gene lost 0 bases and the J gene lost 8 bases, with 13 bases spanning the gap. The CDR3 is 15 amino acids. Germline V gene lookup returns CDR1 ENHRY and CDR2 SYGVKD. Donors were all healthy Caucasians. One entry per CDR3 protein results from TCRdb running MiXCR on the 5' RACE reads. The sample carries about 890,000 distinct CDR3 sequences, around 12% recorded once. In addition, the sample was reused for a study of yellow fever vaccine responses in identical twins.

Input material: PBMCs. The receptor was isolated from a woman under 30 in good health. The V call is TRBV10-3, the J call TRBJ1-4; D call uncertain. CDR3 in amino acids: CAISESPAGREKLFF. The CDR3 coding sequence is TGTGCCATCAGTGAGTCGCCGGCAGGCAGGGAAAAACTGTTTTTT.